The entry below gives a single T cell receptor beta chain sequence along with its context. What antigen it recognizes has not been identified. The record has no base qualities; no much larger clone is one base away. For CDR1 and CDR2, the germline V gene lists KGHSH and LQKENI. V is pared back by 3 bases and J by 0 bases, with 7 bases lying between the germline termini. Inclusive of the bounding cysteine and phenylalanine, the CDR3 is 14 residues long. The sequence is cut down to CDR3 DNA, 42 bases in frame from base 1. In Seattle, one collaborating source enrolled patients while the infection was active and tracked those patients longitudinally over the course of disease. Whole blood was collected in K2EDTA tubes by collaborating institutions according to the institutions' own protocols. For TCRbeta analysis, collaborator samples were shipped as frozen whole blood, as isolated PBMCs, or as DNA extracted from either sample type.

This sample was included in a study of blood T cell repertoires in COVID-19 (dated by TCRdb to 2020 to 2022). About the study as a whole: The collaborator samples originated in the United States, Italy and Spain and spanned the acute and convalescent phases of COVID-19. The material from the prospective study consisted of cDNA or gDNA derived from T cells, B-cell-depleted T cells, or PBMCs. Deeply sampled blood TCRbeta repertoires from subjects exposed to, actively infected with, or recovered from COVID-19 were included in the dataset. The repertoires were released in a freely available public database intended as a resource for research on the immune response to SARS-CoV-2. The samples were drawn from the first 160 participants of the ongoing ImmuneRACE study and from 1,254 subjects provided by 6 global collaborators. Sample metadata almost always included a de-identified subject ID, COVID-19 status, age in years and sex. Where available, HLA class I and class II types were taken from metadata supplied by the sample provider and were not determined by assay-based typing. The study at large found these results: The quantity of clinical and demographic metadata differed by source and by participant and was supplied without curation.

The immunoSEQ Assay, a bias-controlled multiplex PCR, was used to amplify TCRbeta CDR3 regions from genomic DNA. On the authors' methods: The number of nucleated cells in each sample was estimated from the amplification of reference gene primers within the assay. To quantify the absolute abundance of each unique TCRbeta CDR3 rearrangement, sequence reads were collapsed and filtered. For each sample, productive Simpson clonality was calculated by taking the square root of Simpson's diversity index across productive rearrangements. Not all clones reach the TCRdb copy of this immuneACCESS table, which keeps in-frame sequences only. Checked studies attribute under half of the gap to unresolved V genes and leave the rest unexplained. V and J calls and clone size follow that table, whereas D and trimming were derived from the DNA. In this sample the table shows 380,000 or so clones, approximately 86% of which occur a single time. About 7% of the sample belongs to the ten largest clones.

Specimen: peripheral blood. The rearrangement joined TRBV18 to TRBJ2-3; the D gene is possibly TRBD2, with 6 bases matching. This clonotype originated in a woman in her fifties or sixties with COVID-19, enrolled during active disease. The nucleotide sequence is TGTGCCAGCTCACCTCGGGAGAGCACAGATACGCAGTATTTT. It is translated as CASSPRESTDTQYF.